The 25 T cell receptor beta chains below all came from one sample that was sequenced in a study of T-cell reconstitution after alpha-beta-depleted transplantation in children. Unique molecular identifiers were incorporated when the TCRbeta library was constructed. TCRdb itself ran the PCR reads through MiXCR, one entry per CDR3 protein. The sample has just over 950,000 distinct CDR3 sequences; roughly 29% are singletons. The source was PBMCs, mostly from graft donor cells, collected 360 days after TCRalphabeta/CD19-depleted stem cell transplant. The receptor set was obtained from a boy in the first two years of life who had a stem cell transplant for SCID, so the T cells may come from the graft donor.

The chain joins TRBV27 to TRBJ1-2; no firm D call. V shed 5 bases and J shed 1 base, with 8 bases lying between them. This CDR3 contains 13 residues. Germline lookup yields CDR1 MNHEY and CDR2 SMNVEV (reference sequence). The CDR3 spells CASSPAFNYGYTF. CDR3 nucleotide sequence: TGTGCCAGCAGTCCTGCTTTTAACTATGGCTACACCTTC.

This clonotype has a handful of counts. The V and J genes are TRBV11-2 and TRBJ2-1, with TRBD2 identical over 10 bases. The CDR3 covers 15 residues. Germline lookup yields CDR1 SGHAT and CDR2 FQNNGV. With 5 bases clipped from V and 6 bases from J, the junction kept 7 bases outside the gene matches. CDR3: CASSPLAGVINEQFF. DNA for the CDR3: TGTGCCAGCAGCCCCCTAGCGGGGGTCATCAATGAGCAGTTCTTC.

The CDR3 loop reads CASSSSTVNDTEAFF. The CDR3 DNA reads TGTGCCAGCAGCTCGTCGACAGTTAATGACACTGAAGCTTTCTTT. The V gene is TRBV7-3, the J gene TRBJ1-1, with a weak D call TRBD1 (5 bases). The CDR3 is 15 amino acids. The germline CDR1 and CDR2 sequences are SGHTA and FQGTGA. The germline V and J ends were trimmed by 4 bases and 3 bases, with 15 bases remaining between them.

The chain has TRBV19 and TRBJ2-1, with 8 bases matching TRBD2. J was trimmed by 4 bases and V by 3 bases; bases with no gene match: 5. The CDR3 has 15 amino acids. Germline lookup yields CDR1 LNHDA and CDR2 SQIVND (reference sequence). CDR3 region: CASSMRRGAYNEQFF. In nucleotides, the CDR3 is TGTGCCAGTAGTATGAGGCGGGGGGCTTACAATGAGCAGTTCTTC. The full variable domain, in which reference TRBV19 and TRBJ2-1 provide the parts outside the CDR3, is DGGITQSPKYLFRKEGQNVTLSCEQNLNHDAMYWYRQDPGQGLRLIYYSQIVNDFQKGDIAEGYSVSREKKESFPLTVTSAQKNPTAFYLCASSMRRGAYNEQFFGPGTRLTVL.

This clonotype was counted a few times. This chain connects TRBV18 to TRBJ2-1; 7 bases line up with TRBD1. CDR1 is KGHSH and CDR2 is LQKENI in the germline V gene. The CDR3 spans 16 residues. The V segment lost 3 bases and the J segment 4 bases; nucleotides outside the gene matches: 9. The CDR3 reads CASSPTGAGPYNEQFF. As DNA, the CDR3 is TGTGCCAGCTCACCTACAGGGGCCGGACCTTACAATGAGCAGTTCTTC.

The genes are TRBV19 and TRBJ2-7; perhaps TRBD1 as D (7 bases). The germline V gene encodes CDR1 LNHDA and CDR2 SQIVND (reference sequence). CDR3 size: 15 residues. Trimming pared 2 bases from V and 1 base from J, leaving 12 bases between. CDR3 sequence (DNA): TGTGCCAGTAGTATACGGCCAGGGGGGTCCTACGAGCAGTACTTC. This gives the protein CASSIRPGGSYEQYF. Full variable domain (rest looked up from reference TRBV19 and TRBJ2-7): DGGITQSPKYLFRKEGQNVTLSCEQNLNHDAMYWYRQDPGQGLRLIYYSQIVNDFQKGDIAEGYSVSREKKESFPLTVTSAQKNPTAFYLCASSIRPGGSYEQYFGPGTRLTVT.

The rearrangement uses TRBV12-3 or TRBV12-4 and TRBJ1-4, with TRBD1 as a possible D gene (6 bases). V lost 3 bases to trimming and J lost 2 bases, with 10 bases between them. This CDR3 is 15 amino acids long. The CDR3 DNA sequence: TGTGCCAGCAGTTTTCTGGGGGCCACTAATGAAAAACTGTTTTTT. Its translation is CASSFLGATNEKLFF.

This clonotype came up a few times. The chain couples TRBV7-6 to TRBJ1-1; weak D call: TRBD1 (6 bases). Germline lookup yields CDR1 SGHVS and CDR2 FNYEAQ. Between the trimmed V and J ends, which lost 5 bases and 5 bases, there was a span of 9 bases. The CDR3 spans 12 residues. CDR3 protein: CASSGRGTEAFF. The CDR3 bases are TGTGCCAGCAGCGGAAGGGGGACTGAAGCTTTCTTT.

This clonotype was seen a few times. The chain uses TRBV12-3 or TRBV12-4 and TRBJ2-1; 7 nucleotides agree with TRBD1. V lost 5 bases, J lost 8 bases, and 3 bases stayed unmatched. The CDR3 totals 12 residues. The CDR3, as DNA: TGTGCCAGCAGTAGACAGGGCTATGAGCAGTTCTTC. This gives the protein CASSRQGYEQFF.

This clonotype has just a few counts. The CDR3 is CASSPSGTVDYGYTF. In nucleotides, the CDR3 is TGTGCCAGCAGTCCAAGCGGGACAGTAGACTATGGCTACACCTTC. The chain carries TRBV12-3 or TRBV12-4 and TRBJ1-2; TRBD1 aligns across 7 bases. V shed 5 bases, J shed 3 bases, and the junction held 9 bases outside the gene matches. The CDR3 runs to 15 residues.

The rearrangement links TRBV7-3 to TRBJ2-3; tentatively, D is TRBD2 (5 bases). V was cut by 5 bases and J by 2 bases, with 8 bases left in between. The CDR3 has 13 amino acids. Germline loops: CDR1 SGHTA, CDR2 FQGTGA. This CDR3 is CASSGRATDTQYF. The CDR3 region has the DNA TGTGCCAGCAGCGGGCGGGCCACAGATACGCAGTATTTT.

This CDR3 is CASSSSAGGPNYEQYF. CDR3 DNA: TGTGCCAGCAGCTCGTCAGCGGGGGGACCTAACTACGAGCAGTACTTC. V and J are TRBV7-2 and TRBJ2-7, with 9 nucleotides matching TRBD2. This CDR3 is built from 16 residues. V was pared by 4 bases and J by 3 bases, with 10 bases of the junction left unmatched. Germline-derived CDR1 and CDR2 are SGHTA and FQGNSA.

CDR3 residues: CSARDIHDSNQPQHF. The CDR3 DNA sequence: TGCAGTGCTAGAGATATCCACGATAGCAATCAGCCCCAGCATTTT. This chain links TRBV20-1 with TRBJ1-5; D call uncertain. CDR3 length: 15 amino acids. V dropped 0 bases and J dropped 0 bases, with 9 bases sitting between them. The germline V gene has CDR1 DFQATT and CDR2 SNEGSKA (reference sequence).

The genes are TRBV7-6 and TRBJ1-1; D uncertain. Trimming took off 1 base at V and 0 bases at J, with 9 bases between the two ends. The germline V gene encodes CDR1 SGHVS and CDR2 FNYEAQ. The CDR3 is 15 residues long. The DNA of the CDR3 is TGTGCCAGCAGCTTAGGCCCACGGTTGAACACTGAAGCTTTCTTT. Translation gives CASSLGPRLNTEAFF.

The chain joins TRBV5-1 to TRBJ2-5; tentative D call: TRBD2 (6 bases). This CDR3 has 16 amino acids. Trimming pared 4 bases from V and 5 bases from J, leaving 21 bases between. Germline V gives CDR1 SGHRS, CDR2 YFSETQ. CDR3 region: CASSPTLAAFGETQYF. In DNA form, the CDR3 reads TGCGCCAGCAGCCCTACGTTAGCGGCCTTTGGGGAGACCCAGTACTTC.

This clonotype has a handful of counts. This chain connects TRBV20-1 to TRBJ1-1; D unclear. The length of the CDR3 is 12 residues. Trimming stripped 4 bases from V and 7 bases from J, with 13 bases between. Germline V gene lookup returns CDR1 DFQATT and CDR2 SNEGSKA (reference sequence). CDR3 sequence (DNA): TGCAGTGCTAATCTGGGGAACTTTGAAGCTTTCTTT. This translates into CSANLGNFEAFF.

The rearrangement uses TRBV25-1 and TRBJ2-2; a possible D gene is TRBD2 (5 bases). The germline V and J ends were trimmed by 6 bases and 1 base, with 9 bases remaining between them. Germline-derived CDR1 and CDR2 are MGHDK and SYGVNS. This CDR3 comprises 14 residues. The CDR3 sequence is CASRVRENTGELFF. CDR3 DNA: TGTGCCAGCAGGGTCCGGGAGAACACCGGGGAGCTGTTTTTT. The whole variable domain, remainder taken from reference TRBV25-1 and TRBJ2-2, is EADIYQTPRYLVIGTGKKITLECSQTMGHDKMYWYQQDPGMELHLIHYSYGVNSTEKGDLSSESTVSRIRTEHFPLTLESARPSHTSQYLCASRVRENTGELFFGEGSRLTVL.

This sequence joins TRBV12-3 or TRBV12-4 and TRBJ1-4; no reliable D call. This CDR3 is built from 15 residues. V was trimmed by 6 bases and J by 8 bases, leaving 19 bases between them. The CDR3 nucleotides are TGTGCCAGCAGCCGACGGGTAGTTCTAGGAGAAAAACTGTTTTTT. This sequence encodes CASSRRVVLGEKLFF.

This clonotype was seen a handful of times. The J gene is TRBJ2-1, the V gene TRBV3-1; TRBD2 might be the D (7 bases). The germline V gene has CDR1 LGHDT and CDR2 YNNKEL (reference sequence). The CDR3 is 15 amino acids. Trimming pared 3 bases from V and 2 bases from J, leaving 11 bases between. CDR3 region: CASSQGGAPYNEQFF. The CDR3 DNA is TGTGCCAGCAGCCAGGGGGGGGCCCCCTACAATGAGCAGTTCTTC.

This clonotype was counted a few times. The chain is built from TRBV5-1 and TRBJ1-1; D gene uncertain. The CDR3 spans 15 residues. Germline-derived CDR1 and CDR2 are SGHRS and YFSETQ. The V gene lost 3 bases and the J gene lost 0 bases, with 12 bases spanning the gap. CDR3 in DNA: TGCGCCAGCAGCTCGAGCGTCGTCGTGAACACTGAAGCTTTCTTT. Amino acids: CASSSSVVVNTEAFF.

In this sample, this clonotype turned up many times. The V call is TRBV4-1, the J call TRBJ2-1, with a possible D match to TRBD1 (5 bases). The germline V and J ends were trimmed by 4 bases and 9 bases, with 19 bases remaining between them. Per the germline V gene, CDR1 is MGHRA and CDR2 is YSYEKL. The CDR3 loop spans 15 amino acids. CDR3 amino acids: CASSPKGLADFEQFF. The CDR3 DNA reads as TGCGCCAGCAGCCCCAAGGGGTTGGCAGATTTTGAGCAGTTCTTC.

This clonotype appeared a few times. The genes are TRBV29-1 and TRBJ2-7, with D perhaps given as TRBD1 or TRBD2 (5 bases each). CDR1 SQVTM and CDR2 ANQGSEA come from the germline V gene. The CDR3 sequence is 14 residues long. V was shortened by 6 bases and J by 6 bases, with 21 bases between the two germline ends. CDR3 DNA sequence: TGCAGCGTCACGACCCCGGGGCAGGTCGGCGAGCAGTACTTC. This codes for CSVTTPGQVGEQYF.

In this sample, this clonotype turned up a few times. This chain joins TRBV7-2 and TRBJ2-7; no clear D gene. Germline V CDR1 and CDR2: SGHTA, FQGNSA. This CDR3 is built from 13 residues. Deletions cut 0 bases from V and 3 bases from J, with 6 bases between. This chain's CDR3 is CASSLALHYEQYF. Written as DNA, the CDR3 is TGTGCCAGCAGCTTAGCTCTACACTACGAGCAGTACTTC.

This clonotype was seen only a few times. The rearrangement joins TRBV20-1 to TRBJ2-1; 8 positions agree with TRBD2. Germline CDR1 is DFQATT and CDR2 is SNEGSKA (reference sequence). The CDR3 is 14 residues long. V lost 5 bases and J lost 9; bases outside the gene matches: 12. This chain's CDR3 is CSAPPGLVDGEQFF. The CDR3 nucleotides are TGCAGTGCTCCTCCGGGACTAGTTGACGGTGAGCAGTTCTTC.

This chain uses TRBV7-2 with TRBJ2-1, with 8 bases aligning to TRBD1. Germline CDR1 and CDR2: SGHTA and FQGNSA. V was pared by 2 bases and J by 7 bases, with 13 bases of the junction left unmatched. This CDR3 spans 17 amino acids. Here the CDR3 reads CASSLSSADRARNEQFF. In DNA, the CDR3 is TGTGCCAGCAGCTTAAGTTCTGCGGACAGGGCAAGAAATGAGCAGTTCTTC.